A single sample is the source of the 28 T cell receptor beta chains below, sequenced in a study of human T cells and chemical hapten exposure (dated by TCRdb to the early 2020s). Preparation of the library involved RACE. Sequencing relied on a NextSeq 500. The raw public data were reprocessed by TCRdb itself: fastp quality trimming at Q25, MiXCR clonotype calling, in-frame beta chains only. One record per CDR3 amino acid sequence lists the most common genes and DNA. For this sample there are approximately 60,000 distinct CDR3 sequences; around 10% appear just once. 9.6% of the sample goes to the ten largest clones. The time point label of this sample denotes: pre-sensitization, week 0. According to the study, the label for this sample's treatment or condition signals: therapeutic diphenylcyclopropenone sensitization with weekly scalp DPC. Sequenced material: whole blood, taken in connection with sensitization to the hapten diphenylcyclopropenone (DPC). The receptors shown here come from a man aged 40-55 years with alopecia areata. Some clones in this sample may be carry-over from other donors' samples.

This clonotype was counted a few times. The chain joins TRBV18 to TRBJ2-4, with a possible D match to TRBD1 (6 bases). The germline V gene has CDR1 KGHSH and CDR2 LQKENI. V shed 6 bases and J shed 3 bases, with 15 bases lying between them. The CDR3 has 15 residues. CDR3 coding DNA: TGTGCCAGCTCCCACCAAGACAGGCACAAAAACATTCAGTACTTC. Residues: CASSHQDRHKNIQYF.

This clonotype was seen only a few times. The chain has TRBV3-1 and TRBJ2-7, with 9 positions matching TRBD1. The CDR3 length is 14 residues. In germline, CDR1 is LGHDT, CDR2 YNNKEL (reference sequence). V dropped 4 bases and J dropped 6; count of bases not matched to a gene: 7. The CDR3, as DNA: TGTGCCAGCAGCCGCACAGGGGGCAACGGCGAGCAGTACTTC. Its protein is CASSRTGGNGEQYF.

The chain links TRBV9 to TRBJ1-1; D is uncertain. V was clipped by 1 base and J by 3 bases, with 10 bases between them. Germline V gene data show CDR1 as SGDLS and CDR2 as YYNGEE. The CDR3 is 14 amino acids. The CDR3 sequence: CASSVYGKDTEAFF. The CDR3 nucleotides are TGTGCCAGCAGCGTATATGGAAAGGACACTGAAGCTTTCTTT.

The V call is TRBV20-1, the J call TRBJ1-6; 7 bases agree with TRBD1. The germline gives CDR1 DFQATT, CDR2 SNEGSKA (reference sequence). V was clipped by 3 bases and J by 11 bases; unmatched bases: 13. The CDR3 contains 15 residues. Written as DNA, the CDR3 is TGCAGTGCTAGGACAGGGTACATATCTCGGACACCCCTCCACTTT. Amino acids: CSARTGYISRTPLHF.

Ten or more counts support this clonotype. The chain employs TRBV20-1 and TRBJ2-1; 8 nucleotides agree with TRBD1. The CDR3 totals 15 residues. Germline V CDR1 and CDR2: DFQATT, SNEGSKA (reference sequence). Trimming took 3 bases from V and 5 from J; bases not matched to a gene: 9. The CDR3 DNA sequence: TGCAGTGCTAGGCCCGGGACAGGACTAAACAATGAGCAGTTCTTC. This translates into CSARPGTGLNNEQFF.

This clonotype was counted at least ten times. The chain has TRBV9 and TRBJ2-4, with no clear D. The V gene lost 3 bases and the J gene lost 8 bases, with 9 bases spanning the gap. This CDR3 has 12 amino acids. The V gene's germline CDR1 is SGDLS and CDR2 YYNGEE. The DNA of the CDR3 is TGTGCCAGCAGCGCGGTCGGTGACATTCAGTACTTC. Its protein is CASSAVGDIQYF.

This clonotype was counted a few times. This chain links TRBV28 with TRBJ2-2; no clear D gene. V was trimmed by 7 bases and J by 0 bases, leaving 6 bases between them. This CDR3 has 13 amino acids. The germline V gene encodes CDR1 MDHEN and CDR2 SYDVKM. As DNA, the CDR3 is TGTGCCAGCATGCCCGCGAACACCGGGGAGCTGTTTTTT. Its protein is CASMPANTGELFF.

This clonotype was observed a few times. The chain combines TRBV6-2 or TRBV6-3 with TRBJ2-1; the match to TRBD2 covers 10 bases. This CDR3 region has 12 residues. Looked up from germline, CDR1 is MNHEY and CDR2 is SVGEGT. After removal of 6 bases from V and 10 bases from J, the junction contained 3 bases not matched to a gene. The CDR3 DNA is TGTGCCAGCAGAGCGGGAGGGCGGGAGCAGTTCTTC. It is translated as CASRAGGREQFF.

The chain combines TRBV27 with TRBJ2-7; maybe TRBD2 (6 bases). The CDR3 has 14 amino acids. From germline, CDR1 is MNHEY and CDR2 SMNVEV (reference sequence). V lost 6 bases, J lost 6 bases, and 18 bases lay in between. The CDR3 bases are TGTGCCAGCAGCCTACGGAGCTTGGGGGGCGAGCAGTACTTC. It codes for CASSLRSLGGEQYF.

This clonotype was seen a few times. The chain recombines TRBV7-2 with TRBJ2-7; 12 bases are a match to TRBD2. The CDR3 sequence is 16 residues long. Germline V gene lookup returns CDR1 SGHTA and CDR2 FQGNSA. After removal of 5 bases from V and 5 bases from J, the junction contained 10 bases not matched to a gene. CDR3 protein: CASSRDLTSGSNEQYF. In nucleotides, the CDR3 is TGTGCCAGCAGCAGAGACCTGACTAGCGGGAGTAACGAGCAGTACTTC.

The V call is TRBV20-1, the J call TRBJ2-3; D is undetermined. The germline V gene has CDR1 DFQATT and CDR2 SNEGSKA (reference sequence). CDR3 length equals 14 residues. Trimming took off 4 bases at V and 1 base at J, with 12 bases between the two ends. As DNA, the CDR3 is TGCAGTGCTATCAGACGGGTTGGCACAGATACGCAGTATTTT. Encoded protein: CSAIRRVGTDTQYF.

The J gene is TRBJ2-3, the V gene TRBV7-2; 8 nucleotides align to TRBD1. The CDR3 contains 16 residues. Germline V gene data show CDR1 as SGHTA and CDR2 as FQGNSA. The trim removed 7 bases at V and 3 bases at J, leaving 12 bases unmatched. The CDR3 loop is CASTTKDRVKTDTQYF. CDR3 DNA: TGTGCCAGCACAACAAAGGACAGGGTAAAAACAGATACGCAGTATTTT.

CDR3 in amino acids: CASSRGLQTDTQYF. Written as DNA, the CDR3 is TGTGCCAGCAGCCGGGGACTTCAGACAGATACGCAGTATTTT. The chain links TRBV2 to TRBJ2-3; D is possibly TRBD2 (6 bases). Germline CDR1 is SNHLY and CDR2 is FYNNEI. The CDR3 runs to 14 residues. V was shortened by 6 bases and J by 3 bases, with 13 bases between the two germline ends.

This clonotype has a handful of counts. V gene TRBV4-1 combines with J gene TRBJ2-7; 10 nucleotides line up with TRBD2. Germline V gene lookup returns CDR1 MGHRA and CDR2 YSYEKL. The length of the CDR3 is 15 residues. V lost 1 base and J lost 1; bases outside the gene matches: 1. The CDR3 coding sequence is TGCGCCAGCAGCCAAGCGACTAGCGGGTCCTACGAGCAGTACTTC. Translation gives CASSQATSGSYEQYF.

Only a few counts were recorded for this clonotype. The chain joins TRBV7-8 to TRBJ2-2, with D hard to call. The CDR3 loop spans 14 amino acids. The V end lost 3 bases, the J end lost 1 base, and 6 bases lay between the germline ends. Germline CDR1 and CDR2: SGHVS and FQNEAQ. CDR3 protein: CASSFGVNTGELFF. CDR3 in DNA: TGTGCCAGCAGCTTCGGAGTGAACACCGGGGAGCTGTTTTTT.

The chain couples TRBV30 to TRBJ2-7; D might be TRBD1 (5 bases). Trimming cost V 6 bases and J 7 bases, with 19 bases left between them. This CDR3 contains 13 residues. Germline V lookup: CDR1 GTSNPN, CDR2 SVGIG (reference sequence). The CDR3 nucleotides are TGTGCCTGTTTCACAGGAGAAGCCCCTGAGCAGTACTTC. This codes for CACFTGEAPEQYF.

This clonotype was seen repeatedly, ten times or more. The genes are TRBV28 and TRBJ2-6; D uncertain. The CDR3 spans 15 residues. The V end lost 6 bases, the J end lost 0 bases, and 9 bases lay between the germline ends. Per germline, CDR1 MDHEN and CDR2 SYDVKM. CDR3 nucleotides: TGTGCCAGCAGGCAACCCAGCTCTGGGGCCAACGTCCTGACTTTC. Its protein product is CASRQPSSGANVLTF.

The gene calls are TRBV20-1 and TRBJ2-1, with 10 bases fitting TRBD2. The CDR3 runs to 18 residues. With V trimmed by 0 bases and J by 6 bases, 14 bases remained unmatched. The germline CDR1 and CDR2 sequences are DFQATT and SNEGSKA (reference sequence). The CDR3 loop is CSARDRLAGASNFNEQFF. The CDR3 DNA follows: TGCAGTGCTAGAGATCGGCTAGCGGGAGCGTCGAACTTCAATGAGCAGTTCTTC.

Many counts were recorded for this clonotype. CDR3 sequence: CSARDRVFGEQFF. The CDR3 nucleotides are TGCAGTGCTAGAGACAGGGTTTTCGGTGAGCAGTTCTTC. V and J are TRBV20-1 and TRBJ2-1, with a possible D match to TRBD1 (5 bases). V was trimmed by 0 bases and J by 9 bases, leaving 12 bases between them. The CDR3 totals 13 residues. Germline V gene lookup returns CDR1 DFQATT and CDR2 SNEGSKA (reference sequence).

In this sample, this clonotype turned up a few times. CDR3 loop: CASKGLAGSSGELFF. CDR3 DNA: TGCGCCAGCAAGGGACTAGCGGGATCGTCCGGGGAGCTGTTTTTT. The genes are TRBV5-1 and TRBJ2-2; 13 bases are a match to TRBD2. The trim removed 6 bases at V and 6 bases at J, leaving 5 bases unmatched. This CDR3 contains 15 residues. Germline CDR1 and CDR2: SGHRS and YFSETQ.

This clonotype was found many times. The V call is TRBV9, the J call TRBJ1-1; D not certain. The CDR3 is 13 amino acids. V shed 3 bases and J shed 2 bases, with 8 bases lying between them. The germline CDR1 and CDR2 sequences are SGDLS and YYNGEE. As DNA, the CDR3 is TGTGCCAGCAGCGAGGGCGGCAACACTGAAGCTTTCTTT. This encodes CASSEGGNTEAFF.

The sample holds many counts of this clonotype. The gene calls are TRBV14 and TRBJ2-7; D is possibly TRBD1 (5 bases). The CDR3 runs to 14 residues. Trimming removed 4 bases at V and 3 bases at J, with 13 bases between. From germline, CDR1 is SGHDN and CDR2 FVKESK. CDR3 sequence (DNA): TGTGCCAGCAGCCGCGACAGACGTTACTACGAGCAGTACTTC. Protein: CASSRDRRYYEQYF.

This clonotype was observed at least ten times. The chain combines TRBV6-2 or TRBV6-3 with TRBJ2-3, with 11 nucleotides matching TRBD2. With 6 bases clipped from V and 3 bases from J, the junction kept 14 bases outside the gene matches. Germline CDR1 MNHEY, CDR2 SVGEGT. This CDR3 has 18 amino acids. The CDR3 loop is CASSFTSGSFSGTDTQYF. In nucleotides, the CDR3 is TGTGCCAGCAGCTTTACTAGCGGGAGTTTTTCGGGGACAGATACGCAGTATTTT.

This clonotype was counted many times. The chain carries TRBV7-2 and TRBJ1-1, with a possible D match to TRBD1 (5 bases). The CDR3 totals 15 residues. The germline V and J ends were trimmed by 5 bases and 5 bases, with 18 bases remaining between them. Germline CDR1 SGHTA, CDR2 FQGNSA. The CDR3 reads CASSPVGGLRTEAFF. CDR3 DNA sequence: TGTGCCAGCAGCCCGGTCGGGGGTTTGAGGACTGAAGCTTTCTTT.

This chain joins TRBV20-1 and TRBJ1-4; a possible D gene is TRBD1 (5 bases). Germline V gene sequence: CDR1 DFQATT, CDR2 SNEGSKA (reference sequence). V lost 6 bases and J lost 8, with 19 bases in between. The CDR3 has 14 residues. CDR3 sequence (DNA): TGCAGTGCGGGAGTGGGGGGAAGTTTGGAAAAACTGTTTTTT. Its translation: CSAGVGGSLEKLFF.

The V and J genes are TRBV11-1 and TRBJ2-3; no definite D call. The V and J ends lost 1 base and 6 bases respectively, with 8 bases between them. Germline CDR1 SGHAT, CDR2 FQDESV (reference sequence). This CDR3 spans 13 amino acids. CDR3 protein: CASSLELQDTQYF. In DNA form, the CDR3 reads TGTGCCAGCAGCTTAGAGCTCCAGGATACGCAGTATTTT.

This clonotype was seen many times. The chain carries TRBV18 and TRBJ1-1; D remains unclear. This CDR3 contains 12 residues. V was shortened by 3 bases and J by 7 bases, with 9 bases between the two germline ends. The germline V gene has CDR1 KGHSH and CDR2 LQKENI. CDR3 nucleotide sequence: TGTGCCAGCTCACCTGACCGAAATGAAGCTTTCTTT. Translation: CASSPDRNEAFF.

This clonotype was seen only a few times. J is TRBJ2-3 and V is TRBV28; 11 bases match TRBD2. This CDR3 is built from 18 residues. J lost 5 bases, V lost 3 bases, and 13 bases had no gene match. Germline loops: CDR1 MDHEN, CDR2 SYDVKM. The CDR3 coding sequence is TGTGCCAGCAGTTTGGCGGGTCTAGCGGGAGGAAGGCGAGATACGCAGTATTTT. As protein: CASSLAGLAGGRRDTQYF.